This TCR beta chain was captured in a study of blood T cell repertoires in COVID-19. Overall study context: Sites in the United States, Italy and Spain provided acute and convalescent COVID-19 samples.

Libraries were prepared by immunoSEQ multiplex PCR; TCRdb keeps only in-frame clonotypes and omits some of them. This sample yields over 200,000 clones, of which 80% are seen a single time; around 5.4% belongs to the top ten. Trimming removed 1 base from V and 4 bases from J, with 7 bases in between. CDR1 is MNHNY, CDR2 SVGAGI, per germline (reference sequence). This CDR3 has 14 amino acids. The sample taken for sequencing was peripheral blood. This TCR was sampled from a human donor in a cohort sampled during active COVID-19. The chain combines TRBV6-6 with TRBJ1-4; possible D gene TRBD1, 5 bases. CDR3 coding DNA: TGTGCCAGCAGTTACTGGGGGGATAATGAAAAACTGTTTTTT. Amino acid sequence: CASSYWGDNEKLFF.